This T cell receptor beta chain was obtained from a study of cytomegalovirus exposure and HLA in healthy donors (dated by TCRdb to about 2017). Describing the broader study: A later analysis indicated that the 120 validation repertoires were generated on the platform also employed for the roughly 720 repertoires of the first cohort. To predict cytomegalovirus infection status, the study combined high-throughput TCR immunosequencing, statistical association of individual TCRs with disease status, and machine learning. The aim of the study was to test whether cataloging public T cell receptors could identify signatures of past pathogen exposure. A separate validation cohort of some 130 different subjects was used in addition to the 666-subject first cohort.

Donors formed part of the validation cohort, which comprised fewer than 150 subjects and was distinct from the first cohort of 670 or so subjects. The method behind the library was the immunoSEQ multiplex PCR assay. Under the source paper's analysis protocol: A statistical classification framework was built to diagnose cytomegalovirus status from the catalog of TCR beta chain sequences. The clones in this table, taken by TCRdb from immuneACCESS, are in-frame only. Not every clone is retained; where verified, under half of the shortfall comes from an unresolved V gene, and the cause of the rest is unknown. For V, J and clone size, that table is used; D and trimming come from the DNA. The sample records roughly 140,000 clones, approximately 89% of which are singletons. In total, the top ten clones hold about 0.64% of the sample. What the work shows at the level of the full study, not this receptor alone: Three of the identified cytomegalovirus-associated TCR beta chains were confirmed in vitro to be specific for cytomegalovirus antigens. All 120 or so repertoires were used to score co-occurrence in the validation cohort in a later analysis, because that analysis had no HLA typing for the cohort. The classifier was reported to diagnose cytomegalovirus status with high specificity and sensitivity in both the original cohort and the validation cohort. Across donors, most TCR sequences were observed very rarely, whereas some public TCRs were present in many individuals. In a later analysis, TCRs clustered in the first cohort were found to also tend to co-occur in the roughly 130 validation repertoires, with 90% to 95% of cluster scores above 0. The study gave a list of 150 to 200 TCR beta chains associated with cytomegalovirus. It was suggested by the authors that the approach could potentially be generalized to other disease states and immunological phenotypes.

V is cut back by 5 bases and J by 10 bases, with 9 bases in the junction unmatched. Reading from cysteine to phenylalanine, the CDR3 counts 14 amino acids. The DNA shown is the 42-base CDR3, in frame from base 1. From a lookup of the germline V gene (reference sequence), CDR1 and CDR2 are MNHEY and SMNVEV. As concerns this clone: It lacks a known antigen. The sample holds no much larger clone one base away, and base qualities are not on file.

Sequencing was performed on PBMCs. This clonotype was obtained from a man between 18 and 29 years old in good health and CMV-seronegative. Recombination joined TRBV27 with TRBJ1-5; TRBD1 fits 9 bases in the junction. The CDR3 amino acid sequence is: CASSIGTGSSPQHF. The DNA sequence is TGTGCCAGCAGTATCGGGACAGGGTCCTCACCCCAGCATTTT.